This T cell receptor (beta chain) was retrieved from a study of blood T cell repertoires in COVID-19. The CDR3 consists of 15 residues. Germline V gene sequence: CDR1 MGHDK, CDR2 SYGVNS. V shed 5 bases and J 5 bases; nucleotides not matched to a gene: 9. Clones were sequenced by immunoSEQ multiplex PCR, and TCRdb holds only the in-frame ones, with some missing. There are fewer than 150,000 clones in the sample; 78% occur only once, and 2.3% lies in the top ten. Sequences were obtained from peripheral blood. The sequence derives from a man between 65 and 80 years old with acute or convalescent COVID-19. V is TRBV25-1 and J is TRBJ2-4; 7 bases are shared with TRBD1. CDR3 nucleotides: TGTGCCAGCAGTCAACGGCAGGGGGTCGAAAACATTCAGTACTTC. Residues: CASSQRQGVENIQYF.